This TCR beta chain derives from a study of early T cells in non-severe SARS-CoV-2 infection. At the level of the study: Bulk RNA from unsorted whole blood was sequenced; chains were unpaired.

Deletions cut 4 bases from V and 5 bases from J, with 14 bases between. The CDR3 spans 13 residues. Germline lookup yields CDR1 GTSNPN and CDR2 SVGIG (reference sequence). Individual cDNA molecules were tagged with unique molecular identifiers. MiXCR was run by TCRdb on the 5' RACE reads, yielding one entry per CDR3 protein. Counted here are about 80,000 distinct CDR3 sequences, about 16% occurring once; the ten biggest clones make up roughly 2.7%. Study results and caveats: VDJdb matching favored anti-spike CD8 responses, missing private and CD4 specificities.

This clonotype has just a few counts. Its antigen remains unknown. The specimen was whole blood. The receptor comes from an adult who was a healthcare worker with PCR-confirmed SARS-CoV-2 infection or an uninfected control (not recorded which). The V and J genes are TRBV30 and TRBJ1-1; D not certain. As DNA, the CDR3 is TGTGCCTGGACACGGGGTCAATGGACTGAAGCTTTCTTT. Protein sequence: CAWTRGQWTEAFF.